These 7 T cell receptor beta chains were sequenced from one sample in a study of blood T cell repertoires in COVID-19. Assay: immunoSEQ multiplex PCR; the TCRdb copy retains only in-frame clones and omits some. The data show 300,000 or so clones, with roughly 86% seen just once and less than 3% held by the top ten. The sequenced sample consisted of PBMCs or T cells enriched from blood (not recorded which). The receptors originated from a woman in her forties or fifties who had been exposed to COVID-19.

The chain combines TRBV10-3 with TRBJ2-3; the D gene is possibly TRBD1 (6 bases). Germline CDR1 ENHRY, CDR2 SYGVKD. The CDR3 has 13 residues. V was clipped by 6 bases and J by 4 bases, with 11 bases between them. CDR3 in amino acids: CAIRSGVADTQYF. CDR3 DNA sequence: TGTGCCATCAGATCAGGGGTGGCAGATACGCAGTATTTT.

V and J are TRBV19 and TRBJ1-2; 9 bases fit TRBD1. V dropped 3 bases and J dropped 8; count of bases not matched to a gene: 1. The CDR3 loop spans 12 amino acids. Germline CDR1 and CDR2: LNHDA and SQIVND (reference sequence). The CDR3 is CASSITGGGYTF. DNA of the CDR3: TGTGCCAGTAGTATTACAGGGGGCGGCTACACCTTC.

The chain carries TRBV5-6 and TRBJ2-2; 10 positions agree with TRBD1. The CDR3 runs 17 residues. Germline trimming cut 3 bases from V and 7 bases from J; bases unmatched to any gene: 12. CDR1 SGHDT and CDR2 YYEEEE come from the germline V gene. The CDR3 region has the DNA TGTGCCAGCAGCTCTTACCCCGGGACAGGGGTGGGCGGGGAGCTGTTTTTT. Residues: CASSSYPGTGVGGELFF.

CDR3 DNA: TGCGCCAGCAGCTTACCAGCGGGGACAAGCACAGATACGCAGTATTTT. Protein sequence: CASSLPAGTSTDTQYF. The V gene is TRBV5-1, the J gene TRBJ2-3, with D possibly matching TRBD2 (7 bases). The germline CDR1 and CDR2 sequences are SGHRS and YFSETQ. This CDR3 is built from 16 residues. With 2 bases removed from V and 0 bases from J, the gap between germline ends came to 13 bases.

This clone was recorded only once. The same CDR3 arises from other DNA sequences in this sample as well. As DNA, the CDR3 is TGTGCCAGCAGCTTAGTAGCGGGGGAGTACGAGCAGTACTTC. Amino acids: CASSLVAGEYEQYF. The V gene is TRBV7-2, the J gene TRBJ2-7, with TRBD2 matching 9 bases. The CDR3 is 14 amino acids. V trimming: 1 base; J trimming: 4 bases; junction bases outside the gene matches: 2. In germline, CDR1 is SGHTA, CDR2 FQGNSA.

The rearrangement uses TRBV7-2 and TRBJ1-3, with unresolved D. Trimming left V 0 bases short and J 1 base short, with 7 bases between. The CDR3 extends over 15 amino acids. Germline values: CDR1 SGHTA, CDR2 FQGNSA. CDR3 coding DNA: TGTGCCAGCAGCTTAGCTTCGGGGTCTGGAAACACCATATATTTT. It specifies CASSLASGSGNTIYF.

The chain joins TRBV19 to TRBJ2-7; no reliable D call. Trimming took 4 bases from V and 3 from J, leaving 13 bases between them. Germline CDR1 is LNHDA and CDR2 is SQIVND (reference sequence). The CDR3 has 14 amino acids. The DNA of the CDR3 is TGTGCCAGTAGTAGGAAGGCGGATGGCTACGAGCAGTACTTC. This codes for CASSRKADGYEQYF.